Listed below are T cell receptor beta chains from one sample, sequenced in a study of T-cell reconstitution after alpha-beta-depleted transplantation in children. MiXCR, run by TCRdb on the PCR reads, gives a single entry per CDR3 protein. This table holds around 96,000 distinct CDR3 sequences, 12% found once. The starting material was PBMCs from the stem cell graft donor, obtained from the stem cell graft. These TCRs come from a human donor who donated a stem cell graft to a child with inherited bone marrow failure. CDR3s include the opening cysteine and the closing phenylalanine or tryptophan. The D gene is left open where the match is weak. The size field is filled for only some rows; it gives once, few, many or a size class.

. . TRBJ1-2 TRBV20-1 CSARRGNLIYGYTF TGCAGTGCTAGGAGGGGGAACCTTATCTATGGCTACACCTTC
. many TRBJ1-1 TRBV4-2 CASSQGQLNTEAFF TGTGCCAGCAGCCAAGGTCAGCTGAACACTGAAGCTTTCTTT
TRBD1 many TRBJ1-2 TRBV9 CASSAGQGSYGYTF TGTGCCAGCAGTGCGGGACAGGGTTCCTATGGCTACACCTTC
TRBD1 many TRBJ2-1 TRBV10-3 CAIRPGQGPNEQFF TGTGCCATCAGACCGGGACAGGGACCCAATGAGCAGTTCTTC
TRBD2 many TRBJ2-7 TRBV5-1 CASSAGGGKIYEQYF TGCGCCAGCAGCGCCGGGGGAGGGAAGATCTACGAGCAGTACTTC
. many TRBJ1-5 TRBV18 CASSPLSNQPQHF TGTGCCAGCTCACCGCTTAGCAATCAGCCCCAGCATTTT
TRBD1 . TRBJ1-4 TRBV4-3 CASSQRQGGEKLFF TGCGCCAGCAGCCAGCGACAGGGAGGTGAAAAACTGTTTTTT
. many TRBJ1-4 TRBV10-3 CAISDATNEKLFF TGTGCCATCAGTGACGCAACTAATGAAAAACTGTTTTTT
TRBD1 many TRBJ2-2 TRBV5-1 CASSARTGGTGELFF TGCGCCAGCAGCGCCCGGACAGGGGGCACCGGGGAGCTGTTTTTT
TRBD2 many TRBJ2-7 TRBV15 CATSRDVGGRNYEQYF TGTGCCACCAGCAGAGACGTGGGCGGGAGGAACTACGAGCAGTACTTC
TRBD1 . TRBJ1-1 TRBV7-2 CASSLDRGLNTEAFF TGTGCCAGCAGCTTAGACAGGGGGCTGAACACTGAAGCTTTCTTT
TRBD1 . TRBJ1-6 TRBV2 CASRSGTANSPLHF TGTGCCAGCAGATCCGGGACAGCCAATTCACCCCTCCACTTT
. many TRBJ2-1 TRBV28 CASSFLGLSPSSYNEQFF TGTGCCAGCAGTTTTTTGGGACTGTCTCCTAGCTCCTACAATGAGCAGTTCTTC
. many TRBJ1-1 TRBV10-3 CAISEYGGPNTEAFF TGTGCCATCAGTGAGTATGGCGGCCCTAACACTGAAGCTTTCTTT
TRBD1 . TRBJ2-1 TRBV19 CASSIMPGGNEQFF TGTGCCAGTAGTATAATGCCAGGGGGCAATGAGCAGTTCTTC
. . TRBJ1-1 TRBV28 CASSSTAFRAFF TGTGCCAGCAGTTCCACAGCGTTTAGGGCTTTCTTT
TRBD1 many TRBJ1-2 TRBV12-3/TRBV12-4 CASSRTGDRNGYTF TGTGCCAGCAGCCGGACAGGGGATAGGAATGGCTACACCTTC
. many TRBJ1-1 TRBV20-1 CSARDFRDTEAFF TGCAGTGCTAGAGATTTCCGTGACACTGAAGCTTTCTTT
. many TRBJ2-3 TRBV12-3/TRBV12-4 CASSLRGGPDTQYF TGTGCCAGCAGCTTAAGGGGGGGGCCAGATACGCAGTATTTT
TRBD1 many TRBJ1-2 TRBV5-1 CASSWGQFNYGYTF TGCGCCAGCAGCTGGGGACAGTTCAACTATGGCTACACCTTC
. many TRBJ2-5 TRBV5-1 CASRGSWTQYF TGCGCCAGCAGGGGCAGCTGGACCCAGTACTTC
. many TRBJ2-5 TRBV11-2 CASSLHIQETQYF TGTGCCAGCAGCCTACACATCCAAGAGACCCAGTACTTC
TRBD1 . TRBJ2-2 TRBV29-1 CSGQKGASNTGELFF TGCAGCGGGCAGAAGGGGGCCTCGAACACCGGGGAGCTGTTTTTT
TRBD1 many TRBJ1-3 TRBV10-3 CAITLQGMGSGNTIYF TGTGCCATCACTTTACAGGGGATGGGCTCTGGAAACACCATATATTTT
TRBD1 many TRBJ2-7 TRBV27 CATTGGNSYEQYF TGTGCCACCACAGGGGGCAACTCCTACGAGCAGTACTTC
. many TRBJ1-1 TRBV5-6 CASSWGARAFF TGTGCCAGCAGCTGGGGGGCGAGGGCTTTCTTT
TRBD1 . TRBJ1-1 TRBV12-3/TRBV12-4 CASSWTGRTEAFF TGTGCCAGCAGCTGGACAGGGCGGACTGAAGCTTTCTTT
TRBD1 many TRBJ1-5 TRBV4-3 CASSQDWEGGAGQPQHF TGCGCCAGCAGCCAAGATTGGGAAGGGGGCGCGGGCCAGCCCCAGCATTTT
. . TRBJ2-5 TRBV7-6 CASSLTLRETQYF TGTGCCAGCAGCTTAACACTTCGAGAGACCCAGTACTTC
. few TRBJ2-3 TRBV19 CASSIEQRPTDTQYF TGTGCCAGTAGTATAGAACAGCGGCCCACAGATACGCAGTATTTT
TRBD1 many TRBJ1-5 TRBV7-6 CASSQGAGGANQPQHF TGTGCCAGCAGCCAGGGGGCAGGGGGTGCCAATCAGCCCCAGCATTTT
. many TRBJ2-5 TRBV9 CASSVGQQETQYF TGTGCCAGCAGCGTAGGACAGCAAGAGACCCAGTACTTC
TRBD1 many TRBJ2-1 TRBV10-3 CAITRQGEYNEQFF TGTGCCATCACCAGACAGGGGGAGTACAATGAGCAGTTCTTC
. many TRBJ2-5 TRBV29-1 CSVLTAPETQYF TGCAGCGTTTTAACGGCGCCGGAGACCCAGTACTTC
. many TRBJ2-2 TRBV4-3 CASSHVSGSNTGELFF TGCGCCAGCAGCCATGTTTCAGGTTCGAACACCGGGGAGCTGTTTTTT
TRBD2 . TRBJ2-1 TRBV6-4 CASSPIAGANNEQFF TGTGCCAGCAGTCCTATAGCGGGAGCTAACAATGAGCAGTTCTTC
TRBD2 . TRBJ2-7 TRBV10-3 CAIRAGLAGNYEQYF TGTGCCATCAGGGCGGGACTAGCGGGAAACTACGAGCAGTACTTC
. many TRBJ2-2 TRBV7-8 CASSPGNGELFF TGTGCCAGCAGCCCCGGGAACGGGGAGCTGTTTTTT
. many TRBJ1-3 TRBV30 CAWSVSGGNTIYF TGTGCCTGGAGTGTGTCAGGAGGAAACACCATATATTTT
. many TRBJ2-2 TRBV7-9 CASSAGSGPGTGELFF TGTGCCAGCAGCGCAGGTAGCGGCCCGGGCACCGGGGAGCTGTTTTTT
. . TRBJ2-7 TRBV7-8 CASTLNGQGYEQYF TGTGCCAGCACCCTCAACGGGCAGGGTTACGAGCAGTACTTC
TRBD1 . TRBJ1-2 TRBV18 CASSPSGGLYGYTF TGTGCCAGCTCACCTTCAGGGGGCCTCTATGGCTACACCTTC
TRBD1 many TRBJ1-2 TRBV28 CASSSTAGTGKDYGYTF TGTGCCAGCAGTTCTACTGCCGGGACAGGGAAGGACTATGGCTACACCTTC
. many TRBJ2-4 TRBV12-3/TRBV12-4 CASISRGSLGIQYF TGTGCCAGCATTTCACGGGGTAGTTTGGGCATTCAGTACTTC
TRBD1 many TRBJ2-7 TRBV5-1 CASSVLTGGSVDEQYF TGCGCCAGCAGCGTACTGACAGGGGGGAGCGTCGACGAGCAGTACTTC
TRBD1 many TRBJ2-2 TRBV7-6 CAYGTGWTGELFF TGTGCCTACGGGACAGGTTGGACCGGGGAGCTGTTTTTT
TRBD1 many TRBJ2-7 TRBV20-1 CSAIPGTGAYEQYF TGCAGTGCTATACCCGGGACAGGCGCCTACGAGCAGTACTTC
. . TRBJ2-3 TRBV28 CASSPGPGDTQYF TGTGCCAGCAGCCCCGGCCCTGGGGATACGCAGTATTTT
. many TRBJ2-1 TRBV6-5 CASSSPEEQFF TGTGCCAGCAGTTCTCCAGAAGAGCAGTTCTTC
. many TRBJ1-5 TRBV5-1 CASSLEGHTGQPQHF TGCGCCAGCAGCTTGGAGGGACACACGGGTCAGCCCCAGCATTTT
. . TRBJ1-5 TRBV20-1 CSASREGDSNQPQHF TGCAGTGCTAGCAGGGAAGGGGATAGCAATCAGCCCCAGCATTTT
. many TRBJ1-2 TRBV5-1 CASSLGYRANYGYTF TGCGCCAGCAGTCTTGGGTACAGGGCTAACTATGGCTACACCTTC
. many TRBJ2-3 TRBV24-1 CATSRIGRSGDTQYF TGTGCCACCAGTCGAATCGGCAGGAGTGGGGATACGCAGTATTTT